This T cell receptor (beta chain) was recorded in a study of cytomegalovirus exposure and HLA in healthy donors. PCR amplification relied on 60 Vbeta primers (plus 13 Jbeta primers). Method: immunoSEQ multiplex PCR; TCRdb's copy keeps in-frame clones and lacks some. This table holds 150,000 to 200,000 clones, over 65% found once. This clone was seen a handful of times. Trimming removed 5 bases from V and 5 bases from J; junction bases left unmatched: 8. The CDR3 extends over 14 amino acids. From germline, CDR1 is SQVTM and CDR2 ANQGSEA. The receptor was derived from a woman aged 40 to 50 in good health and CMV-seropositive. Sequencing input: PBMCs. The rearrangement joins TRBV29-1 to TRBJ2-1; 8 bases fit TRBD2. CDR3 amino acids: CSVRKREPHNEQFF. Here the CDR3 DNA reads TGCAGCGTTCGAAAGCGGGAGCCCCACAATGAGCAGTTCTTC.